The 32 T cell receptor beta chains listed next were all sequenced from one sample in a study of molecular identifiers for immune sequencing clone quantification. TCRdb fed the PCR reads into MiXCR, producing one record per CDR3 protein. The sample shows fewer than 350,000 distinct CDR3 sequences, about 22% of them seen only once. Sequencing input: naive CD8+ T cells from blood, with Jurkat cell RNA spiked in. Documented subset: FACS-sorted CD8+CD4-CCR7+CD45RA+ naive T cells. Receptors originate from a human donor in good health. Some libraries in this study had Jurkat cell RNA spiked in.

This clonotype was found a few times. The rearrangement links TRBV5-6 to TRBJ2-7; 7 nucleotides agree with TRBD1. After removal of 7 bases from V and 4 bases from J, the junction contained 11 bases not matched to a gene. CDR3 length: 14 residues. Germline V CDR1 and CDR2: SGHDT, YYEEEE. Written as DNA, the CDR3 is TGTGCCAGCTGGCCACAGGGGTTGGTGTACGAGCAGTACTTC. The encoded protein is CASWPQGLVYEQYF.

This clonotype was counted ten times or more. As DNA, the CDR3 is TGTGCCAGCAGTTACATCCCCTTTATTGGGGCCAACGTCCTGACTTTC. Translating it yields CASSYIPFIGANVLTF. The J gene is TRBJ2-6, the V gene TRBV6-5; no clear D. CDR3 length: 16 amino acids. V lost 2 bases, J lost 3 bases, and 11 bases lay in between. Per germline, CDR1 MNHEY and CDR2 SVGAGI.

This clonotype was found many times. The chain couples TRBV20-1 to TRBJ2-7; 8 nucleotides match TRBD1. Germline V lookup: CDR1 DFQATT, CDR2 SNEGSKA (reference sequence). V lost 0 bases to trimming and J lost 7 bases; unmatched junction nucleotides: 11. The CDR3 contains 15 residues. CDR3 amino acids: CSARDWEQGAWEQYF. CDR3 coding DNA: TGCAGTGCTAGAGATTGGGAGCAGGGGGCTTGGGAGCAGTACTTC.

V and J are TRBV7-9 and TRBJ2-3, with TRBD2 matching 10 bases. The V segment lost 4 bases and the J segment 1 base; nucleotides outside the gene matches: 8. Per the germline V gene, CDR1 is SEHNR and CDR2 is FQNEAQ (reference sequence). This CDR3 contains 17 residues. This CDR3 is CASSYDPLAGGTDTQYF. Written as DNA, the CDR3 is TGTGCCAGCAGCTACGACCCCCTAGCGGGGGGCACAGATACGCAGTATTTT.

This clonotype occurred many times. This rearrangement joins TRBV6-5 to TRBJ2-1; D could derive from TRBD1 or TRBD2 (7 bases each). This CDR3 contains 14 residues. V dropped 6 bases and J dropped 5 bases, with 14 bases sitting between them. Germline CDR1 MNHEY, CDR2 SVGAGI. The CDR3 is CASSDRAGDNEQFF. The CDR3 nucleotides are TGTGCCAGCAGCGACAGGGCGGGAGACAATGAGCAGTTCTTC.

This clonotype has a count of ten or more. The V call is TRBV7-9, the J call TRBJ2-7; tentative D call: TRBD2 (6 bases). This CDR3 spans 16 amino acids. The ends were cut back, 6 bases at V and 4 bases at J, with 22 bases in the middle. From germline, CDR1 is SEHNR and CDR2 FQNEAQ (reference sequence). CDR3 in amino acids: CASSSRDSRAPYEQYF. The CDR3 nucleotides are TGTGCCAGCAGTTCCCGGGACTCTAGAGCCCCTTACGAGCAGTACTTC.

In its sample, this clonotype was seen many times. The CDR3 sequence is CASSWVLAGRNIQYF. The CDR3 DNA reads as TGTGCCAGCAGCTGGGTACTAGCGGGGCGAAACATTCAGTACTTC. The chain is built from TRBV7-9 and TRBJ2-4; 10 bases map to TRBD2. Trimming took 4 bases from V and 6 from J; bases not matched to a gene: 6. The CDR3 has 15 residues. The germline CDR1 and CDR2 sequences are SEHNR and FQNEAQ (reference sequence). The full variable domain, its missing parts supplied by reference TRBV7-9 and TRBJ2-4, is DTGVSQNPRHKITKRGQNVTFRCDPISEHNRLYWYRQTLGQGPEFLTYFQNEAQLEKSRLLSDRFSAERPKGSFSTLEIQRTEQGDSAMYLCASSWVLAGRNIQYFGAGTRLSVL.

The chain carries TRBV2 and TRBJ2-3; the match to TRBD2 covers 8 bases. J gave up 2 bases and V 0 bases, and 7 bases lay outside the gene matches. The length of the CDR3 is 17 residues. Germline V CDR1 and CDR2: SNHLY, FYNNEI. The DNA for the CDR3 is TGTGCCAGCAGTGAAGCCCCCATAGGACTAGCCACAGATACGCAGTATTTT. Amino acids: CASSEAPIGLATDTQYF.

This clonotype was seen repeatedly, ten times or more. The chain couples TRBV29-1 to TRBJ1-2; D not certain. Germline V gives CDR1 SQVTM, CDR2 ANQGSEA. Trimming cost V 2 bases and J 4 bases, with 17 bases left between them. The CDR3 has 15 amino acids. The CDR3 here is CSVELLRYQSYGYTF. In DNA, the CDR3 is TGCAGCGTTGAATTGCTGAGGTATCAATCCTATGGCTACACCTTC.

The table lists this clonotype with many counts. The chain combines TRBV19 with TRBJ2-1; 9 bases map to TRBD1. CDR1 is LNHDA, CDR2 SQIVND, per germline (reference sequence). The CDR3 length is 14 residues. V dropped 10 bases and J dropped 8; count of bases not matched to a gene: 12. The DNA of the CDR3 is TGTGCCACGCAGAGTGGGGACAGGGTCCATGAGCAGTTCTTC. Residues: CATQSGDRVHEQFF.

This clonotype was seen a few times. The gene calls are TRBV18 and TRBJ1-4; 7 bases align to TRBD1. Germline V gene data show CDR1 as KGHSH and CDR2 as LQKENI. This CDR3 comprises 15 residues. V was clipped by 2 bases and J by 5 bases; unmatched bases: 5. The CDR3 sequence: CASSPSPGGNEKLFF. The DNA for the CDR3 is TGTGCCAGCTCACCAAGTCCAGGGGGGAATGAAAAACTGTTTTTT.

Many counts were recorded for this clonotype. The gene calls are TRBV28 and TRBJ2-7, with 7 bases lining up with TRBD2. The V segment lost 3 bases and the J segment 5 bases; nucleotides outside the gene matches: 7. The germline V gene has CDR1 MDHEN and CDR2 SYDVKM. The CDR3 has 14 amino acids. For the CDR3, the DNA is TGTGCCAGCAGTTTCGGCGGGAGAGGTGACGAGCAGTACTTC. Translating gives CASSFGGRGDEQYF.

This clonotype was recorded many times. The J gene is TRBJ1-1, the V gene TRBV4-1; a possible D gene is TRBD1 (6 bases). Trimming stripped 3 bases from V and 1 base from J, with 15 bases between. The CDR3 loop spans 16 amino acids. Germline V CDR1 and CDR2: MGHRA, YSYEKL. CDR3 in DNA: TGCGCCAGCAGCCAGGGACACAGGACCAGGAACACTGAAGCTTTCTTT. This encodes CASSQGHRTRNTEAFF.

Remarks on this clonotype: Being one base from a much bigger clone, this may be a read error. The chain joins TRBV30 to TRBJ2-1; TRBD2 is a possible D gene (5 bases). CDR3 size: 13 residues. Germline CDR1 reads GTSNPN; CDR2 reads SVGIG (reference sequence). CDR3 sequence (DNA): TGTGCTTCCGGACGGGGATACTACAATGAGCAGTTCTTC. As protein: CASGRGYYNEQFF.

This clonotype appeared many times. This chain links TRBV7-2 with TRBJ2-1; maybe TRBD2 (6 bases). The germline CDR1 and CDR2 sequences are SGHTA and FQGNSA. CDR3 size: 14 residues. Trimming pared 4 bases from V and 8 bases from J, leaving 15 bases between. The CDR3 coding sequence is TGTGCCAGCAGCTGGACTACCATCATGGATGAGCAGTTCTTC. The encoded protein is CASSWTTIMDEQFF.

In its sample, this clonotype was seen a few times. J is TRBJ2-7 and V is TRBV2; D is unclear. The CDR3 is made up of 15 amino acids. With 3 bases removed from V and 0 bases from J, the gap between germline ends came to 12 bases. Germline lookup yields CDR1 SNHLY and CDR2 FYNNEI. The DNA of the CDR3 is TGTGCCAGCAGTGATCTCCCCACCAGCTCCTACGAGCAGTACTTC. Its translation is CASSDLPTSSYEQYF.

This clonotype appeared many times. This chain links TRBV30 with TRBJ2-2; D is uncertain. There are 11 residues in the CDR3. The germline gives CDR1 GTSNPN, CDR2 SVGIG (reference sequence). V lost 1 base and J lost 5, with 2 bases in between. Here the CDR3 DNA reads TGTGCCTGGAGTGAGACCGGGGAGCTGTTTTTT. Amino acids: CAWSETGELFF.

As concerns this clonotype: Just one base apart from a much larger clone, this may be a read error. The V and J genes are TRBV6-2 or TRBV6-3 and TRBJ1-1; D unresolved. Per the germline V gene, CDR1 is MNHEY and CDR2 is SVGEGT. The length of the CDR3 is 14 residues. Written as DNA, the CDR3 is TGTGCCAGCAGCTACAGCCGAATGAACACTGGAGCTTTCTTT. Residues: CASSYSRMNTGAFF.

This clonotype was seen many times. The genes are TRBV5-5 and TRBJ1-1; TRBD1 aligns across 9 bases. Trimming removed 4 bases from V and 2 bases from J; junction bases left unmatched: 6. The V gene's germline CDR1 is SGHKS and CDR2 YYEKEE (reference sequence). This CDR3 comprises 15 residues. The CDR3 sequence is CASSTRTGVNTEAFF. Here the CDR3 DNA reads TGTGCCAGCAGCACCCGGACAGGGGTAAACACTGAAGCTTTCTTT.

The sample holds many counts of this clonotype. This chain joins TRBV12-3 or TRBV12-4 and TRBJ2-5, with 13 bases identical to TRBD2. With 5 bases clipped from V and 4 bases from J, the junction kept 4 bases outside the gene matches. The CDR3 contains 15 residues. CDR3: CASSHGLAGAETQYF. The CDR3 nucleotides read TGTGCCAGCAGTCATGGACTAGCGGGGGCAGAGACCCAGTACTTC.

This clonotype was picked up many times. The chain couples TRBV4-3 to TRBJ2-1; 8 nucleotides match TRBD2. Per germline, CDR1 LGHNA and CDR2 YSLEER. This CDR3 has 16 amino acids. Losses at the gene ends were 3 bases for V and 7 bases for J; bases not matched to a gene: 11. The CDR3 nucleotides are TGCGCCAGCAGCCAGGCCGGACTAGCCACTGGGAATGAGCAGTTCTTC. Protein product: CASSQAGLATGNEQFF.

For the CDR3, the DNA is TGTGCCAGCGCCACACTAGCGGGAGTTGGAGAGACCCAGTACTTC. It encodes CASATLAGVGETQYF. The chain uses TRBV6-5 and TRBJ2-5; 11 positions match TRBD2. J gave up 4 bases and V 8 bases, and 9 bases lay outside the gene matches. From germline, CDR1 is MNHEY and CDR2 SVGAGI. The length of the CDR3 is 15 residues.

About this clonotype itself: This could be a read error, since a much larger clone is one nucleotide away. The J gene is TRBJ2-2, the V gene TRBV28; a weak D match, TRBD2 (5 bases). The CDR3 consists of 15 residues. Germline CDR1 and CDR2: MDHEN and SYDVKM. The CDR3 loop reads CATEAYERNTGELFF. The CDR3 nucleotides read TGTGCAACGGAGGCTTACGAAAGGAACACCGGGGAGCTGTTTTTT.

This clonotype has a handful of counts. The chain couples TRBV9 to TRBJ2-3; 11 bases align to TRBD2. This CDR3 has 16 residues. Germline V gene data show CDR1 as SGDLS and CDR2 as YYNGEE. J gave up 5 bases and V 2 bases, and 7 bases lay outside the gene matches. CDR3 sequence: CASSVFLAGGVDTQYF. The CDR3 bases are TGTGCCAGCAGCGTCTTTCTAGCGGGAGGTGTAGATACGCAGTATTTT.

The J gene is TRBJ2-7, the V gene TRBV4-1; 9 bases are a match to TRBD1. CDR3 length: 16 amino acids. The J segment lost 2 bases and the V segment lost 4 bases, leaving 9 bases of the junction unmatched. The germline V gene encodes CDR1 MGHRA and CDR2 YSYEKL. This chain's CDR3 is CASSPPGTGFAYEQYF. CDR3 nucleotide sequence: TGCGCCAGCAGCCCCCCCGGGACAGGGTTTGCCTACGAGCAGTACTTC.

As regards this clonotype: A much larger clone differs by one base, so this may be a read error. V and J are TRBV29-1 and TRBJ2-1; D possibly matches TRBD1 or TRBD2 (5 bases each). In germline, CDR1 is SQVTM, CDR2 ANQGSEA. This CDR3 has 16 amino acids. CDR3 coding DNA: TGCAGCGTGAGGGGCCGGACTGGAACCCCCTACAATGAGCAGCTCTTC. Its translation is CSVRGRTGTPYNEQLF.

The table lists this clonotype with many counts. This rearrangement joins TRBV21-1 to TRBJ2-5; whether TRBD1, the table's D call, matches the DNA was not checked. TRBV21-1 is an annotated pseudogene. This CDR3 is built from 15 residues. The CDR3 loop reads CASRGEWTGEETQYF. The CDR3 DNA reads as TGTGCCAGCAGGGGGGAATGGACAGGAGAAGAGACCCAGTACTTC.

With regard to this clonotype: A much larger clonotype is one base distant, so this may be a read error. This chain uses TRBV19 with TRBJ2-7; possibly TRBD1 for D (5 bases). Trimming pared 8 bases from V and 0 bases from J, leaving 20 bases between. This CDR3 contains 16 residues. The germline V gene encodes CDR1 LNHDA and CDR2 SQIVND (reference sequence). The CDR3 DNA reads TGTGCCAGTGGTCCCGAAGACAGACCAAGCTCCTACGAGCAGTACTTC. It is translated as CASGPEDRPSSYEQYF.

Details on this clonotype: Since a much larger clone is just one base distant, this may be a read error. The rearrangement uses TRBV18 and TRBJ2-7; no firm D call. Per the germline V gene, CDR1 is KGHSH and CDR2 is LQKENI. The CDR3 loop spans 10 amino acids. CDR3 amino acids: CAGSGPEQYF. CDR3 DNA sequence: TGTGCCGGCTCTGGGCCCGAGCAGTACTTC.

There are many counts of this clonotype. The CDR3 bases are TGTGCCAGCAGCTTAACTTCCAGGGGTTCTGGGGCCAACGTCCTGACTTTC. Translated, it gives CASSLTSRGSGANVLTF. This chain connects TRBV7-2 to TRBJ2-6, with D perhaps TRBD1 (6 bases). Trimming pared 2 bases from V and 1 base from J, leaving 12 bases between. CDR1 and CDR2 (germline): SGHTA, FQGNSA. CDR3 length: 17 residues. Full variable domain (missing parts from reference TRBV7-2 and TRBJ2-6): GAGVSQSPSNKVTEKGKDVELRCDPISGHTALYWYRQSLGQGLEFLIYFQGNSAPDKSGLPSDRFSAERTGGSVSTLTIQRTQQEDSAVYLCASSLTSRGSGANVLTFGAGSRLTVL.

This clonotype has more than one count but fewer than ten. J is TRBJ2-1 and V is TRBV4-3, with a possible D match to TRBD2 (6 bases). Germline V gene lookup returns CDR1 LGHNA and CDR2 YSLEER. The V gene lost 0 bases and the J gene lost 8 bases, with 20 bases spanning the gap. CDR3 length: 17 residues. The CDR3 sequence is CASSQDHTGLWADEQFF. CDR3 nucleotides: TGCGCCAGCAGCCAAGATCACACGGGACTCTGGGCCGATGAGCAGTTCTTC.

In its sample, this clonotype was seen many times. The genes are TRBV7-9 and TRBJ2-2, with D maybe TRBD2 (6 bases). CDR1 and CDR2 from the germline V gene are SEHNR and FQNEAQ (reference sequence). The CDR3 loop spans 15 amino acids. V lost 5 bases and J lost 1, with 11 bases in between. The CDR3 spells CASSPSGVNTGELFF. The DNA for the CDR3 is TGTGCCAGCAGCCCCTCGGGGGTGAACACCGGGGAGCTGTTTTTT.